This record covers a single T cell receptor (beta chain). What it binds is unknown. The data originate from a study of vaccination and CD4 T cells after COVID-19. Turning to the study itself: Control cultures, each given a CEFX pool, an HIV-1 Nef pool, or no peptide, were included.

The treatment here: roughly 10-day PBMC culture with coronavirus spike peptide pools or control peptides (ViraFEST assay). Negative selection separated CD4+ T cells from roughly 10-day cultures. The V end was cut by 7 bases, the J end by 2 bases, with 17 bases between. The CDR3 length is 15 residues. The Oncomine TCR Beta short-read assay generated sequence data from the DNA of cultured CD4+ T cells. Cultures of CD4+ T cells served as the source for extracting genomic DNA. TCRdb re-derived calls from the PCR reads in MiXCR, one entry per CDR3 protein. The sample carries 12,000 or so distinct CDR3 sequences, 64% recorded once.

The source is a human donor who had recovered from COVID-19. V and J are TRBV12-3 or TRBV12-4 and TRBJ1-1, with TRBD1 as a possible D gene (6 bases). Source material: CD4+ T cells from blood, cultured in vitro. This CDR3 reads CASTSRGQPNTEAFF. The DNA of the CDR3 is TGTGCCAGCACCTCCCGGGGACAACCAAACACTGAAGCTTTCTTT.